This T cell receptor (beta chain) was documented in a study of blood T cell repertoires in COVID-19. Study-wide context: Sources were T cells, B-cell-depleted T cells, or PBMCs; the material itself was cDNA or gDNA.

The junction had 20 bases not matched to a gene; V was cut back by 4 bases and J by 6 bases. Germline values: CDR1 SQVTM, CDR2 ANQGSEA. This CDR3 is built from 18 residues. In regard to this clone: Additional DNA sequences in this sample encode the identical CDR3.

Clones were sequenced by immunoSEQ multiplex PCR, and TCRdb holds only the in-frame ones, with some missing. The sample records about 100,000 clones, 79% being singletons. The rearrangement links TRBV29-1 to TRBJ2-1, with 8 bases lining up with TRBD2. The sequenced sample consisted of peripheral blood. The sequence came from a woman aged 80 or over with active or convalescent COVID-19. Written as DNA, the CDR3 is TGCAGCGTTGGGCGGGGGGATGGGCTAGCGGTAGAATTCAATGAGCAGTTCTTC. As protein: CSVGRGDGLAVEFNEQFF.